What follows is one T cell receptor (beta chain) and its context. The target antigen is unknown. The data belong to a study of cytomegalovirus exposure and HLA in healthy donors. Germline CDR1 reads SGHAT; CDR2 reads FQNNGV. Trimming stripped 3 bases from V and 4 bases from J, with 11 bases between. CDR3 size: 14 residues. Regarding the study as a whole: CMV antigen specificity of three CMV-associated chains was confirmed in vitro. HLA alleles showed associations with some 17,000 TCR beta sequences in a later analysis, at a 0.05 false discovery rate.

Primers included in the PCR were 60 Vbeta and 13 Jbeta primers. Measured with immunoSEQ multiplex PCR; TCRdb has only the in-frame clones, and not every one. The table records approximately 150,000 clones, roughly 82% of them present only once. Sequencing used PBMCs. The clonotype was recovered from a man aged 25-40 years in good health and CMV-seropositive. The chain uses TRBV11-2 and TRBJ2-3, with D possibly TRBD1 on 5 matching bases. The CDR3 region is CASSFQGSADTQYF. CDR3 sequence (DNA): TGTGCCAGCAGCTTTCAGGGTTCGGCAGATACGCAGTATTTT.